The 25 T cell receptor beta chains presented below share a single source sample, sequenced in a study of shared clonotypes between healthy human individuals. The assay was immunoSEQ multiplex PCR, and TCRdb's table has in-frame clones only and misses some. The sample consists of roughly 2 million clones, 95% of them appearing once. The sequenced sample consisted of naive CD4+ T cells sorted from blood. The subset was: CD45RA+ positively selected. The receptor source for this set is a man in his late teens or twenties in good health.

The chain is built from TRBV5-1 and TRBJ2-7, with 8 bases identical to TRBD1. The J segment lost 4 bases and the V segment lost 4 bases, leaving 13 bases of the junction unmatched. The CDR3 extends over 16 amino acids. Germline loops: CDR1 SGHRS, CDR2 YFSETQ. The CDR3 here is CASSILGQGRGYEQYF. In nucleotides, the CDR3 is TGCGCCAGCAGCATCCTCGGACAGGGCCGGGGGTACGAGCAGTACTTC.

Remarks on this clone: Other DNA sequences in the sample encode the same CDR3. This chain joins TRBV28 and TRBJ2-7; 10 bases map to TRBD1. CDR1 is MDHEN and CDR2 is SYDVKM in the germline V gene. V lost 6 bases, J lost 1 base, and 3 bases stayed unmatched. The length of the CDR3 is 14 residues. As DNA, the CDR3 is TGTGCCAGCAGGGGGACAGGGGTTTCCTACGAGCAGTACTTC. It is translated as CASRGTGVSYEQYF.

The V gene is TRBV30, the J gene TRBJ1-6; D is ambiguous. CDR1 is GTSNPN, CDR2 SVGIG, per germline (reference sequence). The CDR3 is 12 residues long. The V gene lost 1 base and the J gene lost 7 bases, with 5 bases spanning the gap. This CDR3 reads CAWSDRNSPLHF. The CDR3 DNA reads TGTGCCTGGAGTGACCGGAATTCACCCCTCCACTTT. The full variable domain, completed using reference TRBV30 and TRBJ1-6, is SQTIHQWPATLVQPVGSPLSLECTVEGTSNPNLYWYRQAAGRGLQLLFYSVGIGQISSEVPQNLSASRPQDRQFILSSKKLLLSDSGFYLCAWSDRNSPLHFGNGTRLTVT.

This chain joins TRBV4-1 and TRBJ1-2, with 10 bases matching TRBD1. V shed 5 bases and J 4 bases; nucleotides not matched to a gene: 7. CDR3 size: 15 residues. In germline, CDR1 is MGHRA, CDR2 YSYEKL. CDR3 amino acids: CASSVDRGLGYGYTF. CDR3 sequence (DNA): TGCGCCAGCAGCGTCGACAGGGGGCTCGGCTATGGCTACACCTTC.

V usage is TRBV7-9 and J usage is TRBJ2-7; D is perhaps TRBD2 (7 bases). The CDR3 has 15 amino acids. Trimming removed 6 bases from V and 0 bases from J, with 15 bases in between. Germline V lookup: CDR1 SEHNR, CDR2 FQNEAQ (reference sequence). The CDR3 DNA sequence: TGTGCCAGCAGTCGCGGGGGCGGGACCTCCTACGAGCAGTACTTC. Amino acids: CASSRGGGTSYEQYF.

The chain combines TRBV5-1 with TRBJ2-5; TRBD2 aligns across 7 bases. The V gene end was trimmed by 0 bases and the J gene end by 1 base; junction bases not matched to a gene: 3. The germline gives CDR1 SGHRS, CDR2 YFSETQ. This CDR3 comprises 15 residues. DNA of the CDR3: TGCGCCAGCAGCTTGGCCGCGGGGGTCCAAGAGACCCAGTACTTC. Its translation is CASSLAAGVQETQYF.

Regarding this clone: This sample also contains other DNA sequences that code for the same CDR3. The V call is TRBV7-9, the J call TRBJ2-2; a weak D match, TRBD1 (8 bases). The CDR3 totals 16 residues. V was trimmed by 4 bases and J by 1 base, leaving 13 bases between them. Looked up from germline, CDR1 is SEHNR and CDR2 is FQNEAQ (reference sequence). DNA for the CDR3: TGTGCCAGCAGCTCCAGCGGGACAGGGAACACCGGGGAGCTGTTTTTT. Amino acid sequence: CASSSSGTGNTGELFF.

The gene calls are TRBV6-5 and TRBJ2-7; a weak D match, TRBD2 (6 bases). Trimming took 5 bases from V and 5 from J, leaving 16 bases between them. Germline V CDR1 and CDR2: MNHEY, SVGAGI. The CDR3 length is 14 residues. DNA of the CDR3: TGTGCCAGCAGTCAGGGACTGCAGAGGAACGAGCAGTACTTC. Translated: CASSQGLQRNEQYF.

CDR3 protein: CASSLSQPGGREQYF. CDR3 sequence (DNA): TGTGCCAGCAGTTTATCTCAACCGGGGGGGCGCGAGCAGTACTTC. This chain joins TRBV28 and TRBJ2-7, with TRBD2 matching 8 bases. The V and J ends lost 1 base and 6 bases, in that order; junction bases with no gene match: 8. The germline CDR1 and CDR2 sequences are MDHEN and SYDVKM. The CDR3 totals 15 residues.

The chain combines TRBV5-1 with TRBJ2-1, with 9 positions matching TRBD2. The CDR3 has 15 residues. Germline CDR1 and CDR2: SGHRS and YFSETQ. V shed 3 bases, J shed 2 bases, and the junction held 3 bases outside the gene matches. The DNA of the CDR3 is TGCGCCAGCAGCTCGGGACTAGCCCCCTACAATGAGCAGTTCTTC. This translates into CASSSGLAPYNEQFF.

The chain employs TRBV18 and TRBJ1-4; possible D gene TRBD1, 5 bases. Trimming shortened V by 10 bases and J by 7 bases, and 13 bases separated the two germline ends. There are 12 residues in the CDR3. Germline V gene lookup returns CDR1 KGHSH and CDR2 LQKENI. CDR3 in amino acids: CATPMGGEKLFF. DNA for the CDR3: TGTGCCACCCCAATGGGGGGTGAAAAACTGTTTTTT.

Concerning this clone itself: The sample contains more than one DNA sequence encoding this CDR3. The chain combines TRBV6-5 with TRBJ1-1, with a tentative D call TRBD1 (5 bases). The V gene lost 6 bases and the J gene lost 0 bases, with 11 bases spanning the gap. The CDR3 spans 14 residues. Looked up from germline, CDR1 is MNHEY and CDR2 is SVGAGI. CDR3: CASRRDSLNTEAFF. The CDR3, as DNA: TGTGCCAGCAGACGCGACAGCCTGAACACTGAAGCTTTCTTT.

The chain links TRBV7-2 to TRBJ1-2, with no clear D. This CDR3 has 13 amino acids. CDR1 is SGHTA and CDR2 is FQGNSA in the germline V gene. Trimming stripped 5 bases from V and 7 bases from J, with 14 bases between. The CDR3 is CASSRDNRPGYTF. Here the CDR3 DNA reads TGTGCCAGCAGCCGAGACAACCGGCCTGGCTACACCTTC.

Regarding this clone: Other DNA sequences from this sample encode an identical CDR3 as well. The chain employs TRBV2 and TRBJ2-1, with 13 nucleotides matching TRBD2. In germline, CDR1 is SNHLY, CDR2 FYNNEI. The V and J ends lost 9 bases and 5 bases, in that order; junction bases with no gene match: 7. The CDR3 extends over 15 amino acids. The CDR3: CASSAGTSGNNEQFF. CDR3 sequence (DNA): TGTGCCAGTTCAGCGGGGACTAGCGGGAACAATGAGCAGTTCTTC.

On this clone itself: The same CDR3 is also encoded by other DNA sequences in this sample. The chain has TRBV6-5 and TRBJ1-2; D call uncertain. The CDR3 runs 14 residues. V was shortened by 0 bases and J by 4 bases, with 9 bases between the two germline ends. Per the germline V gene, CDR1 is MNHEY and CDR2 is SVGAGI. For the CDR3, the DNA is TGTGCCAGCAGTTACTCGCGGGGTCCCTATGGCTACACCTTC. It codes for CASSYSRGPYGYTF.

The rearrangement links TRBV28 to TRBJ2-7, with D perhaps matching TRBD1 (5 bases). This CDR3 spans 14 amino acids. CDR1 and CDR2 from the germline V gene are MDHEN and SYDVKM. The V end lost 9 bases, the J end lost 6 bases, and 21 bases lay between the germline ends. The CDR3 is CASLGWAGIREQYF. The CDR3 region has the DNA TGTGCCAGTTTAGGGTGGGCAGGGATTCGCGAGCAGTACTTC.

This sequence joins TRBV18 and TRBJ1-5; D is uncertain. The CDR3 runs 14 residues. Per germline, CDR1 KGHSH and CDR2 LQKENI. Trimming took 1 base from V and 6 from J, leaving 10 bases between them. In DNA, the CDR3 is TGTGCCAGCTCACCACAGGGTTTGGTTCAGCCCCAGCATTTT. Translated: CASSPQGLVQPQHF.

This clone was picked up one time. The chain recombines TRBV27 with TRBJ2-2; TRBD1 matches at 8 bases. Per the germline V gene, CDR1 is MNHEY and CDR2 is SMNVEV (reference sequence). This CDR3 has 15 residues. With 8 bases clipped from V and 2 bases from J, the junction kept 7 bases outside the gene matches. CDR3 residues: CASSIGTGNTGELFF. DNA for the CDR3: TGTGCCAGCTCCATCGGGACAGGCAACACCGGGGAGCTGTTTTTT.

This clone was seen only once. This may arise from a read error, as a much more abundant clone is one base away. The rearrangement joins TRBV5-1 to TRBJ1-4, with 7 bases identical to TRBD1. V was clipped by 3 bases and J by 4 bases; unmatched bases: 9. The germline CDR1 and CDR2 sequences are SGHRS and YFSETQ. This CDR3 is built from 16 residues. The CDR3 DNA is TGCGCCAGCAGCTCAACCGGGACAGAGAATAATGAAAAACTGTTTTTT. Its protein is CASSSTGTENNEKLFF.

The chain uses TRBV7-8 and TRBJ2-7; TRBD1 aligns across 8 bases. Trimming took 2 bases from V and 4 from J; bases not matched to a gene: 10. The CDR3 is made up of 16 amino acids. Germline V gene data show CDR1 as SGHVS and CDR2 as FQNEAQ. The CDR3: CASSLPAAGGAYEQYF. Written as DNA, the CDR3 is TGTGCCAGCAGCTTACCGGCGGCAGGGGGCGCGTACGAGCAGTACTTC.

The J gene is TRBJ2-7, the V gene TRBV10-3, with a possible D match to TRBD2 (8 bases). Trimming removed 4 bases at V and 4 bases at J, with 14 bases between. This CDR3 spans 14 amino acids. Germline V lookup: CDR1 ENHRY, CDR2 SYGVKD. The CDR3 coding sequence is TGTGCCATCAGTGCGGGAGGGGGCCCGTACGAGCAGTACTTC. The encoded protein is CAISAGGGPYEQYF.

The DNA of the CDR3 is TGTGCCATCAGTGAGTATCCCGGGACAGGGAACGAGCAGTACTTC. Translating it yields CAISEYPGTGNEQYF. This chain links TRBV10-3 with TRBJ2-7, with 9 nucleotides matching TRBD1. CDR3 length: 15 amino acids. The ends lost 1 base at V and 5 bases at J; junction bases unmatched: 6. In germline, CDR1 is ENHRY, CDR2 SYGVKD.

The chain has TRBV7-2 and TRBJ2-3; D perhaps matches TRBD1 (6 bases). The germline V gene encodes CDR1 SGHTA and CDR2 FQGNSA. CDR3 length: 13 residues. V was trimmed by 5 bases and J by 3 bases, leaving 9 bases between them. CDR3 in amino acids: CASSTGTTDTQYF. Written as DNA, the CDR3 is TGTGCCAGCAGCACCGGGACAACAGATACGCAGTATTTT.

Only one count was recorded for this clone. CDR3 nucleotides: TGTGCCACCAGCAAGTTTAGGGCGACTAGCGGCCACGAGCAGTACTTC. It is translated as CATSKFRATSGHEQYF. The chain has TRBV15 and TRBJ2-7; TRBD2 agrees at 9 bases. There are 16 residues in the CDR3. In germline, CDR1 is LNHNV, CDR2 YYDKDF (reference sequence). V shed 4 bases, J shed 5 bases, and the junction held 12 bases outside the gene matches.

This clone was recorded once. In DNA form, the CDR3 reads TGTGCCAGCAGTCACCGTCAGCTCGGCTACACCTTC. This sequence encodes CASSHRQLGYTF. The chain recombines TRBV28 with TRBJ1-2; no reliable D call. V was pared by 5 bases and J by 8 bases, with 12 bases between. The germline CDR1 and CDR2 sequences are MDHEN and SYDVKM. The CDR3 consists of 12 residues.